This T cell receptor (beta chain) was retrieved from a study of Tregs in tolerant kidney transplant recipients. Whole-study results and caveats: The small number of patients limits these findings pending further validation. Tregs expanded with activated donor B cells seemed most donor-specific. Donor-specific Treg expansion exceeded global Treg expansion in tolerant patients, suggesting antigen drive.

As regards this clone: Its antigen is still unknown.

Profiling relied on immunoSEQ multiplex PCR, and the TCRdb table lists in-frame clones only, not all of them. The sample has about 50,000 clones, roughly nine tenths seen once. The CDR3 contains 15 residues. Looked up from germline, CDR1 is MNHEY and CDR2 is SMNVEV (reference sequence). Trimming stripped 2 bases from V and 1 base from J, with 11 bases between. Related graft donors supplied nonmyeloablative bone marrow transplants, and mixed chimerism was transient. Thawed PBMCs were FACS-sorted into unstimulated CD4+CD25+CD127- regulatory T cells, CD4+CD25- non-regulatory cells, CD4 and CD8 cells. The chain couples TRBV27 to TRBJ2-5; TRBD1 is a possible D gene (6 bases). This specimen consisted of CD8+ T cells from blood (PBMCs), obtained 12 months after the transplant. The receptor's source is a human patient who received a combined kidney and bone marrow transplant. Some T cells may be the graft donor's. The CDR3 nucleotides read TGTGCCAGCAGTTTAGGGACATTGGGCCAAGAGACCCAGTACTTC. Translation gives CASSLGTLGQETQYF.